This TCR beta chain came from a study of blood T cell repertoires in COVID-19. Across the whole study: PBMCs, B-cell-depleted T cells, or T cells provided the cDNA or gDNA that made up the material.

TCRdb's table, derived via immunoSEQ multiplex PCR, lists solely in-frame clones and lacks some. The repertoire has 300,000 to 350,000 clones, roughly 89% of them found once; the top ten carry around 9%. Germline V gives CDR1 SGHNT, CDR2 YYREEE (reference sequence). The CDR3 is 15 residues long. V was clipped by 0 bases and J by 4 bases, with 11 bases between them. Adults between roughly 18 and 95 years of age took part from 24 US areas. Which cohort a participant joined came from the clinical history participants gave. Sequenced: PBMCs or T cells enriched from blood (not recorded which). The TCR was taken from a woman aged 18-30 years who had recovered from COVID-19. V usage is TRBV5-4 and J usage is TRBJ2-1, with D tentatively TRBD2 (5 bases). CDR3 coding DNA: TGTGCCAGCAGCTTGGAGATGAGGGAATACAATGAGCAGTTCTTC. As protein: CASSLEMREYNEQFF.